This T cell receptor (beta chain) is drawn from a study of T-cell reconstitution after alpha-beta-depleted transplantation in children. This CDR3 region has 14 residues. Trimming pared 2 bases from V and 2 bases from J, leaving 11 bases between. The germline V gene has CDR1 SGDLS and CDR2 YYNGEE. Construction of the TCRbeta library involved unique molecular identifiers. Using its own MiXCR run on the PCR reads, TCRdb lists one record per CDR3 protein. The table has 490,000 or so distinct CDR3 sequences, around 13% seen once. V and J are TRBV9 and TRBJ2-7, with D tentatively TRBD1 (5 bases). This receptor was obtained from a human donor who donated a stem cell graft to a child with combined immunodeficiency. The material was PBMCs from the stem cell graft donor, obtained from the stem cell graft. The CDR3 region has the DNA TGTGCCAGCAGCGTGCAGGACAACACCTACGAGCAGTACTTC. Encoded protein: CASSVQDNTYEQYF.